Sequencing of this T cell receptor beta chain was carried out in a study of metastatic and nonmetastatic thyroid tumors. CDR1 and CDR2 from the germline V gene are KGHSH and LQKENI. This CDR3 has 14 residues. Trimming left V 2 bases short and J 6 bases short, with 10 bases between. Whole-study results and caveats: In blood and tumor, TCR beta diversity was reportedly significantly higher in malignant thyroid tumors than in benign nodules.

Authors' analysis steps: Construction of a distant-metastasis classifier for papillary thyroid cancer relied on CDR3 differences across clinicopathological groups. TCRdb re-called clones from the PCR reads using MiXCR. These V and J calls are TCRdb output, not the study's own analysis. The table records 13,000 or so clones, almost 30% of them present only once. No patient received treatment before thyroid surgery. Details on this clone: Its target is unknown.

Sequenced material: blood. This receptor was identified in a female donor with papillary thyroid cancer or a benign thyroid nodule (not recorded which). Some clones in this sample may be carry-over from other donors' samples. This chain joins TRBV18 and TRBJ2-2; D uncertain. The DNA of the CDR3 is TGTGCCAGCTCACCAGCGGCCGCCGCCGGGGAGCTGTTTTTT. It encodes CASSPAAAAGELFF.